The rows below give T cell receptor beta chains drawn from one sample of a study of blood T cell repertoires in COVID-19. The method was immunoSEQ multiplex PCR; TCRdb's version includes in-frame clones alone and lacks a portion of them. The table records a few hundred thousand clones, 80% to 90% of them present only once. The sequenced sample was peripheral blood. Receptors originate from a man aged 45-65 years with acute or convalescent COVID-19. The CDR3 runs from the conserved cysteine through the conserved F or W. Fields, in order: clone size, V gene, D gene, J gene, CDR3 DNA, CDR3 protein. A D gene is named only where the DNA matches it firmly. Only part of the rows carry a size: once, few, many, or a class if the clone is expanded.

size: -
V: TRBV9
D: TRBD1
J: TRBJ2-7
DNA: TGTGCCAGCAGCGGAACCGGGACAGCCCCACTATACGAGCAGTACTTC
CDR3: CASSGTGTAPLYEQYF

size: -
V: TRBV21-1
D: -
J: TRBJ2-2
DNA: TGTGCCAGCAGCAAAGCCGGGTCGGCCGGGGAGCTGTTTTTT
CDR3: CASSKAGSAGELFF

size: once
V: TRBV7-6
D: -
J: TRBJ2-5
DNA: TGTGCCAGCAGCTTCCAGGGTTTCCGTGAGACCCAGTACTTC
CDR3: CASSFQGFRETQYF

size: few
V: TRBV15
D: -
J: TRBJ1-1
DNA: TGTGCCACCAGCAGAGCGGCAGGGCTGAACACTGAAGCTTTCTTT
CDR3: CATSRAAGLNTEAFF

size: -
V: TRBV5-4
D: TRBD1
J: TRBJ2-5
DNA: TGTGCCAGCAGCTTACCGGGACAGGGTGCGGAGACCCAGTACTTC
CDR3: CASSLPGQGAETQYF

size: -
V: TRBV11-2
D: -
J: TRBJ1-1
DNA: TGTGCCAGCAGCTTAGACAATAGGCAGGGTGGTGAAGCTTTCTTT
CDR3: CASSLDNRQGGEAFF

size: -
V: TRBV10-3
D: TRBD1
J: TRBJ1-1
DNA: TGTGCCACCAGGGGTGCAGGGGGCGTGAACACTGAAGCTTTCTTT
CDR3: CATRGAGGVNTEAFF

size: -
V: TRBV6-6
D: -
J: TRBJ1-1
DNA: TGTGCCAGCAGTCCCTACCGTAGCACTGAAGCTTTCTTT
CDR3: CASSPYRSTEAFF

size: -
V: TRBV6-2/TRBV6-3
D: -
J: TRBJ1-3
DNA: TGTGCCAGCAGTACCACAGGAATCGGAGTTAACACCATATATTTT
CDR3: CASSTTGIGVNTIYF

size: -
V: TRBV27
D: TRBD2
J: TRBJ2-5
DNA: TGTGCCAGCACCTCAGGGAAACTAGCGGGTCGGGAGACCCAGTACTTC
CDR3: CASTSGKLAGRETQYF

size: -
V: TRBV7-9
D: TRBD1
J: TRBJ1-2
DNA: TGTGCCAGCAGCCCCCAGGGACAGGGGGCTGAGGGCTACACCTTC
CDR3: CASSPQGQGAEGYTF

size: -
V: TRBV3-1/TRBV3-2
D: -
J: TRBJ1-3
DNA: TGTGCCAGCAGCCAAGTATGGAGCTCTGGAAACACCATATATTTT
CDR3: CASSQVWSSGNTIYF

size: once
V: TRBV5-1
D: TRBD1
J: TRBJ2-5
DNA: TGCGCCAGCAGCTTGGGAGGGGGCGAGGGGACCCAGTACTTC
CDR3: CASSLGGGEGTQYF